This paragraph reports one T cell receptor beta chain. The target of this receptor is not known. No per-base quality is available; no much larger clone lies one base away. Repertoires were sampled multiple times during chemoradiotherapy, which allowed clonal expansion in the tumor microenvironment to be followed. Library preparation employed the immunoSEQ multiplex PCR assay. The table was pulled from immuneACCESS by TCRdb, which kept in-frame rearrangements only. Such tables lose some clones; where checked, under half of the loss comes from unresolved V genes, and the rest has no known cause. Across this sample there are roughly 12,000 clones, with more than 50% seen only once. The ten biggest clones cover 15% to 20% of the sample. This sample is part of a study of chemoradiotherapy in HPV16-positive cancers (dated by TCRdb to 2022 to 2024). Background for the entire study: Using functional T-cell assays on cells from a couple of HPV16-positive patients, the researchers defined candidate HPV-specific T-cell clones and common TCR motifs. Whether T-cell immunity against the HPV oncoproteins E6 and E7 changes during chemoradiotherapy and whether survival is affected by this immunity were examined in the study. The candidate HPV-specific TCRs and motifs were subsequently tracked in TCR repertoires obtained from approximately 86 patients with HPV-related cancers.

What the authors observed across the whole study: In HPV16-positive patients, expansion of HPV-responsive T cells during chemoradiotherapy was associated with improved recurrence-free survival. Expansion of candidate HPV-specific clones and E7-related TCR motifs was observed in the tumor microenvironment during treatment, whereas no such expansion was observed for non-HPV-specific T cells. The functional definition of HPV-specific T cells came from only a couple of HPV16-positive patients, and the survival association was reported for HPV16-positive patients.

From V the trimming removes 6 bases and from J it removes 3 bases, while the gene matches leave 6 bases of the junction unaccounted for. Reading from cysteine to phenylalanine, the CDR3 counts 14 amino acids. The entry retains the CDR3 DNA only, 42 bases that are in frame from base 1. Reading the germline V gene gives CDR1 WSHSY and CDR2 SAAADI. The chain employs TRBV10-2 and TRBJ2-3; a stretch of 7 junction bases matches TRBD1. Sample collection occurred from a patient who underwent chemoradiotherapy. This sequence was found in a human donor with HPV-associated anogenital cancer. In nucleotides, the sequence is TGCGCCAGCAGGGACCAGGGACAGACAGATACGCAGTATTTT. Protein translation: CASRDQGQTDTQYF.